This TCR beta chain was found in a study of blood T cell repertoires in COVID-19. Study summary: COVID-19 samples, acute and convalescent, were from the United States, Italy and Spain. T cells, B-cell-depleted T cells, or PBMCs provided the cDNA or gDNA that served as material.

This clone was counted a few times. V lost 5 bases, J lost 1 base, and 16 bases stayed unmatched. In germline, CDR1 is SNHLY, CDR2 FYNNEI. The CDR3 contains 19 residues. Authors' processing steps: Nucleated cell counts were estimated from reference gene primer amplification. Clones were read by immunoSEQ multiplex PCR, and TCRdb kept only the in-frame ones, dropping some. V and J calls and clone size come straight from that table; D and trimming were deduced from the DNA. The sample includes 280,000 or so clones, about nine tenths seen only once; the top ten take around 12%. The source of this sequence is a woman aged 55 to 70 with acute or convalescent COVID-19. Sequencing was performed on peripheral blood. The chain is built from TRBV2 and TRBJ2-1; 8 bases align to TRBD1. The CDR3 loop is CASSPLPGQAARSYNEQFF. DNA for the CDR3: TGTGCCAGCAGTCCTTTACCGGGACAGGCAGCCCGTTCCTACAATGAGCAGTTCTTC.